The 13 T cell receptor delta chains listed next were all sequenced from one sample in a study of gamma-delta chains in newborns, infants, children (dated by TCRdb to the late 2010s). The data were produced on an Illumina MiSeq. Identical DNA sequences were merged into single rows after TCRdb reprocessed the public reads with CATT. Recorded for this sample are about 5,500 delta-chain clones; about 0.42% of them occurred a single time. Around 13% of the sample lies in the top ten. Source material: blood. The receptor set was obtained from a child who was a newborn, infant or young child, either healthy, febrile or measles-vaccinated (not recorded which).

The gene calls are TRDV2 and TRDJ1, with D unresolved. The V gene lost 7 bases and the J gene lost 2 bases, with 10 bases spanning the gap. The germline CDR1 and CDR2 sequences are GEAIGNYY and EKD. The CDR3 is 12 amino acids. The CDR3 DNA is TGTGCCTGGCCAGAGGGAACCGATAAACTCATCTTT. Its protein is CAWPEGTDKLIF.

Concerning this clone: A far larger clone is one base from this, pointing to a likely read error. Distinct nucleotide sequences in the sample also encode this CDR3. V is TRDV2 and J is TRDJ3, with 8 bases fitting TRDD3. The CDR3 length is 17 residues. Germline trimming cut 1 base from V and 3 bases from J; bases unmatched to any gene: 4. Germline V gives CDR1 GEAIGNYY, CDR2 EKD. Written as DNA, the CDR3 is TGTGCCTGTGACACGGCCGGGGGATACTGGGACACCCGACAGATGTTTTTC. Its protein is CACDTAGGYWDTRQMFF.

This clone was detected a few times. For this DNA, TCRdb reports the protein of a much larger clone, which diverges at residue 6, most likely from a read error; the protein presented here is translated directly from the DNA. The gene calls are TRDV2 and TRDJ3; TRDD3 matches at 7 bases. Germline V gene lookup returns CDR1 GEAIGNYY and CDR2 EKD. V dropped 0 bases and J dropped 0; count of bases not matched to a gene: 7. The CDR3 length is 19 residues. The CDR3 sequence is CACDTRGDRSSWDTRQMFF. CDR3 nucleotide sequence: TGTGCCTGTGACACCCGGGGGGATCGAAGCTCCTGGGACACCCGACAGATGTTTTTC.

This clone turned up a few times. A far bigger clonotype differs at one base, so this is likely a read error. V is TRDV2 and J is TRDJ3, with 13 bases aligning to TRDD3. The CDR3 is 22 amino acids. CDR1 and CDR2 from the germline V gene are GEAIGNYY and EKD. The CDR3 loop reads CACDSLYWGIRGSSRDTRQMFF. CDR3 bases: TGTGCCTGTGACTCTCTGTACTGGGGGATACGCGGGAGCTCCCGGGACACCCGACAGATGTTTTTC.

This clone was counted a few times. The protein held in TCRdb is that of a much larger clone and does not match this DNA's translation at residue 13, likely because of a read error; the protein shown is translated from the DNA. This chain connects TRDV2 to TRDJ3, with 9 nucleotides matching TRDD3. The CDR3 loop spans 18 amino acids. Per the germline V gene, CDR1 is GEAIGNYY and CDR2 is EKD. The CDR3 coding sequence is TGTGCCTGTGACACCGTACTGGGGGACTCCTGGGACATCCGACAGATGTTTTTC. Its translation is CACDTVLGDSWDIRQMFF.

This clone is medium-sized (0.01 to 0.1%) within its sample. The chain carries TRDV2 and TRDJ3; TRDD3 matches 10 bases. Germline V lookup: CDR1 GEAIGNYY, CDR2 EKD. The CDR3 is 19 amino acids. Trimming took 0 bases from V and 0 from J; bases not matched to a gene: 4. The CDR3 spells CACDTWGILGSWDTRQMFF. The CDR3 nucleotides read TGTGCCTGTGACACCTGGGGGATACTAGGCTCCTGGGACACCCGACAGATGTTTTTC.

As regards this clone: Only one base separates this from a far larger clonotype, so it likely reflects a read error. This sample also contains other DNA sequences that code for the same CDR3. The CDR3: CACDSLLGDTTAQLFF. Here the CDR3 DNA reads TGTGCCTGTGACTCATTACTGGGGGATACGACAGCCCAACTCTTCTTT. V usage is TRDV2 and J usage is TRDJ2, with 13 bases identical to TRDD3. The length of the CDR3 is 16 residues. The germline V gene has CDR1 GEAIGNYY and CDR2 EKD.

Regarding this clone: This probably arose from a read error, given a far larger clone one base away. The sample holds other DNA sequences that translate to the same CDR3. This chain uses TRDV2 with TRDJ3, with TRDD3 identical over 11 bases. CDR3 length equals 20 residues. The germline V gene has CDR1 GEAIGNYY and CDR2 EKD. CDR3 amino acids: CACDTVLGDNSSWDTRQMFF. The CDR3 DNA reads TGTGCCTGTGACACCGTACTGGGGGATAATAGCTCCTGGGACACCCGGCAGATGTTTTTC.

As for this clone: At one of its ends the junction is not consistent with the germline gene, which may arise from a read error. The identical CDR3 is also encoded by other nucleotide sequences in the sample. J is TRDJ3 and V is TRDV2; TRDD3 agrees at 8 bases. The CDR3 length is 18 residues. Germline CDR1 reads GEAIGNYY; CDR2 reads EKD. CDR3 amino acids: CACDAVLGGSWDTRQMFF. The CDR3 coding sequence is TGTGCCTGTGACGCCGTACTGGGGGGCTCCTGGGACACCCGGCAGATGTTTTTC.

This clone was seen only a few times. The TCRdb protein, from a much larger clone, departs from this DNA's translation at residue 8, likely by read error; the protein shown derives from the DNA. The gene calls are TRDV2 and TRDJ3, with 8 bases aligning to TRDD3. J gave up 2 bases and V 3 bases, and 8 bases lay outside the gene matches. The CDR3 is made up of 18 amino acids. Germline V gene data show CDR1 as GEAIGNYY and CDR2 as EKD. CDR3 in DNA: TGTGCCTGTGACCACTGGGGGGTACGCACCTGGGACACCCGACAGATGTTTTTC. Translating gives CACDHWGVRTWDTRQMFF.

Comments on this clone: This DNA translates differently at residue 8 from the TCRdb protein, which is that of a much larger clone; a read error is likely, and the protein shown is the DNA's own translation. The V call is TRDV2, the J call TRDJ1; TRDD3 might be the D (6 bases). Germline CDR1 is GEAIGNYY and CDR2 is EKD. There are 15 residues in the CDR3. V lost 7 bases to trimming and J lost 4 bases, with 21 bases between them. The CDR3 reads CACLRLGNIGDKLIF. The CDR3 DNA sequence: TGTGCCTGCCTCCGCCTGGGGAATATCGGCGATAAACTCATCTTT.

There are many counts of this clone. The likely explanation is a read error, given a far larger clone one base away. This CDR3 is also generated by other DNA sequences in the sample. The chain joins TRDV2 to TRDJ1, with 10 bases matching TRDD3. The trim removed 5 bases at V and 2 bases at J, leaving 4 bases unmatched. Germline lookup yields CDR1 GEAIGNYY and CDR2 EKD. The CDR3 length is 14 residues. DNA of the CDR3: TGTGCCTGTGGCGTACTGGGGGATACCGATAAACTCATCTTT. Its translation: CACGVLGDTDKLIF.

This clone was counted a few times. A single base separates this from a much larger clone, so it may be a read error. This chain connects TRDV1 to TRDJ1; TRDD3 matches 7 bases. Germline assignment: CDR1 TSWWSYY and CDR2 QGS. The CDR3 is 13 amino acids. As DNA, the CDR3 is TGTGCTCTTGGGAAGGGACTGGGGTCTAAAATCATCTTT. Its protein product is CALGKGLGSKIIF.